This TCR beta chain was identified during a study of T cell responses to AZD1222 COVID-19 vaccine. Generated by immunoSEQ multiplex PCR, the TCRdb table keeps only in-frame clones and is missing some. In the table there are about 170,000 clones, around 85% of which are singletons. This CDR3 is 11 amino acids long. The germline CDR1 and CDR2 sequences are SQVTM and ANQGSEA. Deletions cut 7 bases from V and 3 bases from J, with 9 bases between. Material: peripheral blood, obtained 28 days after the second AZD1222 dose. This TCR derives from an adult who received the AZD1222 COVID-19 vaccine. The rearrangement links TRBV29-1 to TRBJ1-2; D is undetermined. CDR3 in amino acids: CSDEWDYGYTF. The DNA for the CDR3 is TGCAGCGATGAGTGGGACTATGGCTACACCTTC.